The 30 T cell receptor beta chains given below trace back to one sample, sequenced in a study of T-cell reconstitution after alpha-beta-depleted transplantation in children. A TCRbeta library incorporating unique molecular identifiers was prepared. TCRdb ran MiXCR on the PCR reads and lists one entry per CDR3 protein. The sample consists of more than 550,000 distinct CDR3 sequences, about 10% of them appearing once. Material: PBMCs from the stem cell graft donor, obtained from the stem cell graft. The origin of the receptors is a human donor who donated a stem cell graft to a child with acute myeloid leukemia.

In its sample, this clonotype was seen many times. The rearrangement links TRBV20-1 to TRBJ2-7, with 7 nucleotides matching TRBD2. With 6 bases clipped from V and 2 bases from J, the junction kept 10 bases outside the gene matches. The V gene's germline CDR1 is DFQATT and CDR2 SNEGSKA (reference sequence). The CDR3 has 14 residues. The CDR3 loop reads CSARTSRGPYEQYF. Here the CDR3 DNA reads TGCAGTGCAAGGACTAGTAGGGGACCCTACGAGCAGTACTTC.

This clonotype came up a few times. The genes are TRBV11-2 and TRBJ2-1; TRBD2 aligns across 10 bases. There are 17 residues in the CDR3. V trimming: 5 bases; J trimming: 3 bases; junction bases outside the gene matches: 10. The germline V gene encodes CDR1 SGHAT and CDR2 FQNNGV. The CDR3 DNA reads as TGTGCCAGCAGCCGAGCTCCCGGGACTAGCGTCTACAATGAGCAGTTCTTC. It specifies CASSRAPGTSVYNEQFF.

This clonotype turned up a few times. The chain recombines TRBV4-3 with TRBJ2-2, with 10 bases identical to TRBD2. Germline V gene sequence: CDR1 LGHNA, CDR2 YSLEER. V gave up 0 bases and J gave up 0 bases; unmatched junction bases: 7. CDR3 length: 19 residues. CDR3: CASSQEGVSGRANTGELFF. The CDR3 bases are TGCGCCAGCAGCCAAGAAGGTGTCAGCGGGAGGGCGAACACCGGGGAGCTGTTTTTT.

This clonotype has only a few counts. The CDR3 DNA reads as TGTGCCTGGAGTGTATTAAGCCCAGGCACAGATACGCAGTATTTT. Translation gives CAWSVLSPGTDTQYF. The J gene is TRBJ2-3, the V gene TRBV30; no clear D. The length of the CDR3 is 15 residues. Between the trimmed V and J ends, which lost 0 bases and 1 base, there was a span of 11 bases. The V gene's germline CDR1 is GTSNPN and CDR2 SVGIG (reference sequence).

J is TRBJ2-1 and V is TRBV6-2 or TRBV6-3; the D gene could be TRBD1 or TRBD2 (5 bases each). Trimming removed 7 bases at V and 2 bases at J, with 9 bases between. Germline V gene lookup returns CDR1 MNHEY and CDR2 SVGEGT. The CDR3 length is 13 residues. The CDR3 bases are TGTGCCAGCACCTGGGACGCCTACAATGAGCAGTTCTTC. It codes for CASTWDAYNEQFF.

The V gene is TRBV7-2, the J gene TRBJ1-3; 8 bases match TRBD1. The germline CDR1 and CDR2 sequences are SGHTA and FQGNSA. V lost 5 bases, J lost 4 bases, and 10 bases stayed unmatched. The CDR3 totals 16 residues. CDR3 protein: CASSTIQGVRGNTIYF. CDR3 nucleotide sequence: TGTGCCAGCAGCACAATACAGGGGGTGCGGGGAAACACCATATATTTT.

This clonotype came up a few times. This rearrangement joins TRBV24-1 to TRBJ2-7; TRBD2 matches at 13 bases. Germline V gene sequence: CDR1 KGHDR, CDR2 SFDVKD. The CDR3 spans 16 residues. Trimming removed 3 bases from V and 2 bases from J; junction bases left unmatched: 3. The CDR3 bases are TGTGCCACCAGTGATCCAGGGACTAGCGGGACCTACGAGCAGTACTTC. This encodes CATSDPGTSGTYEQYF.

In its sample, this clonotype was seen many times. The chain recombines TRBV9 with TRBJ1-5, with D uncertain. The CDR3 sequence is 14 residues long. Germline V gene sequence: CDR1 SGDLS, CDR2 YYNGEE. V lost 0 bases and J 2 bases, leaving 6 bases between the germline ends. The CDR3 sequence: CASSVDVGNQPQHF. As DNA, the CDR3 is TGTGCCAGCAGCGTAGATGTAGGCAATCAGCCCCAGCATTTT.

V is TRBV28 and J is TRBJ2-4; D possibly corresponds to TRBD1 (5 bases). Trimming shortened V by 7 bases and J by 5 bases, and 15 bases separated the two germline ends. This CDR3 has 14 residues. Germline CDR1 is MDHEN and CDR2 is SYDVKM. CDR3 in DNA: TGTGCCAGCAATTCCCTAGGGGCCGAAAACATTCAGTACTTC. Translating gives CASNSLGAENIQYF.

V usage is TRBV6-4 and J usage is TRBJ2-3, with TRBD2 identical over 10 bases. This CDR3 spans 15 amino acids. Trimming took 4 bases from V and 4 from J; bases not matched to a gene: 5. CDR1 is MRHNA and CDR2 is SNTAGT in the germline V gene. This CDR3 reads CASSAPSGRPDTQYF. The CDR3 bases are TGTGCCAGCAGTGCCCCTAGCGGGAGACCAGATACGCAGTATTTT.

In this sample, this clonotype turned up a few times. The chain couples TRBV7-3 to TRBJ2-2; D perhaps matches TRBD2 (6 bases). Germline V gene lookup returns CDR1 SGHTA and CDR2 FQGTGA. The CDR3 is 18 residues long. Trimming pared 1 base from V and 2 bases from J, leaving 17 bases between. The CDR3 protein is CASSLRPSAPPNTGELFF. In DNA form, the CDR3 reads TGTGCCAGCAGCTTAAGGCCTAGCGCCCCGCCAAACACCGGGGAGCTGTTTTTT. Combining the CDR3 with reference TRBV7-3 and TRBJ2-2 gives the whole variable domain GAGVSQTPSNKVTEKGKYVELRCDPISGHTALYWYRQSLGQGPEFLIYFQGTGAADDSGLPNDRFFAVRPEGSVSTLKIQRTERGDSAVYLCASSLRPSAPPNTGELFFGEGSRLTVL.

Worth noting for this clonotype: A much larger clone is a single base away; this may be a read error. The chain recombines TRBV27 with TRBJ2-2; D may be TRBD2 (6 bases). Germline V gives CDR1 MNHEY, CDR2 SMNVEV (reference sequence). This CDR3 has 16 amino acids. CDR3 sequence reads: CASSLLTGLNTGELSF. In DNA, the CDR3 is TGTGCCAGCAGTCTCCTAACGGGACTCAACACCGGGGAGCTGTCTTTT.

This clonotype was counted a single time. V usage is TRBV20-1 and J usage is TRBJ1-1; possibly TRBD1 for D (5 bases). Germline V CDR1 and CDR2: DFQATT, SNEGSKA (reference sequence). The CDR3 length is 16 residues. V was pared by 5 bases and J by 0 bases, with 19 bases between. The CDR3 coding sequence is TGCAGTGCTCCATCCTCTGGGGGGTTCATGAACACTGAAGCTTTCTTT. It encodes CSAPSSGGFMNTEAFF.

This chain joins TRBV20-1 and TRBJ2-3; 11 nucleotides align to TRBD2. V lost 1 base to trimming and J lost 3 bases; unmatched junction nucleotides: 6. The CDR3 loop spans 16 amino acids. CDR1 and CDR2 from the germline V gene are DFQATT and SNEGSKA (reference sequence). Here the CDR3 reads CSARGATSGRTDTQYF. The CDR3 DNA is TGCAGTGCTAGAGGCGCCACTAGCGGGAGAACAGATACGCAGTATTTT.

This sequence joins TRBV6-2 or TRBV6-3 and TRBJ1-2, with 8 bases matching TRBD1. After removal of 4 bases from V and 3 bases from J, the junction contained 4 bases not matched to a gene. Germline loops: CDR1 MNHEY, CDR2 SVGEGT. The CDR3 runs 14 residues. The CDR3 DNA follows: TGTGCCAGCAGTTCGGACAGGGTTGACTATGGCTACACCTTC. This sequence encodes CASSSDRVDYGYTF.

In its sample, this clonotype was seen a few times. The V call is TRBV20-1, the J call TRBJ2-7; 8 bases are a match to TRBD1. With 1 base clipped from V and 4 bases from J, the junction kept 6 bases outside the gene matches. From germline, CDR1 is DFQATT and CDR2 SNEGSKA (reference sequence). This CDR3 is built from 14 residues. For the CDR3, the DNA is TGCAGTGCTAGAGCTGGACAGGGTCGATACGAGCAGTACTTC. As protein: CSARAGQGRYEQYF.

V and J are TRBV20-1 and TRBJ2-7; perhaps TRBD2 as D (5 bases). Germline V gene data show CDR1 as DFQATT and CDR2 as SNEGSKA (reference sequence). Trimming left V 5 bases short and J 2 bases short, with 19 bases between. The CDR3 spans 15 residues. CDR3 coding DNA: TGCAGTGCTCCTAAAATCCGGGGTCAACCCTACGAGCAGTACTTC. This gives the protein CSAPKIRGQPYEQYF.

The chain joins TRBV7-3 to TRBJ2-1, with a possible D match to TRBD2 (5 bases). In germline, CDR1 is SGHTA, CDR2 FQGTGA. The CDR3 sequence is 13 residues long. The V and J ends lost 5 bases and 7 bases respectively, with 12 bases between them. CDR3 in amino acids: CASSAGGLNEQFF. CDR3 DNA: TGTGCCAGCAGCGCAGGCGGGTTGAATGAGCAGTTCTTC.

This chain connects TRBV28 to TRBJ2-7; 8 positions agree with TRBD2. The CDR3 covers 15 residues. Germline CDR1 is MDHEN and CDR2 is SYDVKM. Germline trimming cut 5 bases from V and 3 bases from J; bases unmatched to any gene: 9. The CDR3 sequence is CASSPGGGESYEQYF. The CDR3 nucleotides read TGTGCCAGCAGTCCCGGGGGGGGCGAAAGCTACGAGCAGTACTTC.

This clonotype has more than one count but fewer than ten. This chain uses TRBV11-2 with TRBJ1-1; D may be TRBD1 (5 bases). The CDR3 totals 11 residues. Germline CDR1 SGHAT, CDR2 FQNNGV. V was pared by 5 bases and J by 13 bases, with 14 bases between. CDR3 protein: CASSAGTKGFF. The CDR3 DNA follows: TGTGCCAGCAGCGCCGGGACTAAAGGTTTCTTT.

This clonotype was observed a few times. The V call is TRBV15, the J call TRBJ1-5; unclear D gene. There are 15 residues in the CDR3. The germline CDR1 and CDR2 sequences are LNHNV and YYDKDF (reference sequence). V dropped 1 base and J dropped 2 bases, with 9 bases sitting between them. The DNA for the CDR3 is TGTGCCACCAGCAGAGGAGGGTTGGGCAATCAGCCCCAGCATTTT. This sequence encodes CATSRGGLGNQPQHF.

This clonotype appeared once. The rearrangement uses TRBV5-1 and TRBJ1-1; tentative D call: TRBD1 (5 bases). The V end was cut by 0 bases, the J end by 0 bases, with 9 bases between. Germline loops: CDR1 SGHRS, CDR2 YFSETQ. This CDR3 spans 15 amino acids. CDR3 in DNA: TGCGCCAGCAGCTTGGAGGGGCGGATGAACACTGAAGCTTTCTTT. Translated: CASSLEGRMNTEAFF.

The chain has TRBV20-1 and TRBJ2-5; weak D call: TRBD2 (6 bases). The V gene's germline CDR1 is DFQATT and CDR2 SNEGSKA (reference sequence). The length of the CDR3 is 14 residues. V shed 6 bases and J shed 4 bases, with 18 bases lying between them. CDR3 in DNA: TGCAGTGCCCCGTGGGTCGGGAGAGGAGAGACCCAGTACTTC. Protein product: CSAPWVGRGETQYF.

The J gene is TRBJ2-5, the V gene TRBV5-1; 9 nucleotides align to TRBD1. There are 15 residues in the CDR3. Germline assignment: CDR1 SGHRS and CDR2 YFSETQ. Unmatched junction bases numbered 12, after V lost 7 bases and J lost 5 bases. For the CDR3, the DNA is TGCGCCAGCCGGGGGACAGGGCTGGGCGAGGAGACCCAGTACTTC. Encoded protein: CASRGTGLGEETQYF.

This clonotype was seen at least ten times. This rearrangement joins TRBV3-1 to TRBJ2-7; possible D gene TRBD2, 5 bases. Trimming pared 4 bases from V and 6 bases from J, leaving 16 bases between. In germline, CDR1 is LGHDT, CDR2 YNNKEL (reference sequence). The CDR3 covers 14 residues. CDR3 amino acids: CASSRTVVISEQYF. In nucleotides, the CDR3 is TGTGCCAGCAGCCGGACTGTTGTTATCTCCGAGCAGTACTTC.

This clonotype appeared many times. This chain uses TRBV29-1 with TRBJ1-4; possible D gene TRBD1, 5 bases. V was shortened by 6 bases and J by 3 bases, with 11 bases between the two germline ends. This CDR3 contains 13 residues. The germline V gene has CDR1 SQVTM and CDR2 ANQGSEA. CDR3 DNA: TGCAGCGTCGTCCGGGGGTCTAATGAAAAACTGTTTTTT. This translates into CSVVRGSNEKLFF.

This clonotype was observed at least ten times. The chain is built from TRBV12-3 or TRBV12-4 and TRBJ2-7, with 12 bases aligning to TRBD2. Trimming at V came to 5 bases and at J to 3 bases, leaving 2 bases not matched to a gene. The CDR3 runs 14 residues. CDR3 sequence reads: CASSQGLAGYEQYF. DNA of the CDR3: TGTGCCAGCAGTCAGGGACTAGCGGGCTACGAGCAGTACTTC.

This clonotype was recorded many times. The chain links TRBV15 to TRBJ2-7; weak D call: TRBD2 (7 bases). CDR3 length equals 17 residues. Germline values: CDR1 LNHNV, CDR2 YYDKDF (reference sequence). V gave up 1 base and J gave up 2 bases, with 18 bases separating them. The CDR3 DNA reads TGTGCCACCAGCAGAGCCGATTGGGGGCTAGCGGCCTACGAGCAGTACTTC. Translation: CATSRADWGLAAYEQYF.

The rearrangement joins TRBV9 to TRBJ1-2; D unresolved. The germline gives CDR1 SGDLS, CDR2 YYNGEE. Trimming removed 0 bases from V and 4 bases from J, with 7 bases in between. The CDR3 extends over 13 amino acids. CDR3 protein: CASSVDPGYGYTF. The CDR3 DNA follows: TGTGCCAGCAGCGTAGATCCAGGCTATGGCTACACCTTC.

The CDR3 sequence is CASNRRPMEETQYF. The DNA for the CDR3 is TGTGCCAGCAACCGAAGACCCATGGAGGAGACCCAGTACTTC. This chain joins TRBV7-9 and TRBJ2-5; no clear D gene. This CDR3 comprises 14 residues. The germline V and J ends were trimmed by 7 bases and 5 bases, with 17 bases remaining between them. Per the germline V gene, CDR1 is SEHNR and CDR2 is FQNEAQ (reference sequence).